This T cell receptor (beta chain) was observed in a study of shared clonotypes between healthy human individuals. Profiled with immunoSEQ multiplex PCR; TCRdb holds only in-frame clones, not every one. Of around 620,000 clones listed, approximately 95% were seen once; the top ten hold approximately 0.11%. The CDR3 has 14 amino acids. Trimming took 4 bases from V and 2 from J, leaving 8 bases between them. Germline CDR1 SNHLY, CDR2 FYNNEI. Naive CD8 cells lacked CD45RO and underwent positive selection for CCR7, leaving out terminally differentiated effector memory CD45RA+ cells. Material: naive CD8+ T cells sorted from blood. The chain combines TRBV2 with TRBJ2-2; D is undetermined. The receptor comes from a woman aged 25-40 years in good health. The chain's CDR3 is CASSGPFNTGELFF. The CDR3 region has the DNA TGTGCCAGCAGTGGGCCTTTTAACACCGGGGAGCTGTTTTTT.